Below, 30 T cell receptor beta chains from the same sample are listed, as sequenced in a study of patients and donors after allogeneic stem cell transplantation. One entry per CDR3 protein, called by TCRdb with MiXCR from the RT-PCR reads. The sample lists over 400,000 distinct CDR3 sequences, about a sixth occurring once. Sequenced sample: blood, either unsorted or a sorted T cell fraction (not recorded which). The origin of the receptors is a human donor who was either an allogeneic HSCT recipient or a stem cell or donor lymphocyte infusion donor (not recorded which). It is not recorded whose cells these are; they may come from a transplant donor.

This clonotype was recorded a few times. CDR3 sequence (DNA): TGTGCCAGCAGTGACAGGGTTGAGACCCAGTACTTC. Protein sequence: CASSDRVETQYF. The chain joins TRBV6-5 to TRBJ2-5; 7 bases are shared with TRBD1. CDR3 length equals 12 residues. J was trimmed by 5 bases and V by 5 bases; bases with no gene match: 2. Germline V gene lookup returns CDR1 MNHEY and CDR2 SVGAGI.

V is TRBV12-3 or TRBV12-4 and J is TRBJ2-5, with D unresolved. Trimming took 3 bases from V and 4 from J, leaving 12 bases between them. The CDR3 sequence is 14 residues long. CDR3 in amino acids: CASSLGRRRETQYF. The CDR3 coding sequence is TGTGCCAGCAGTTTGGGCAGGCGTAGAGAGACCCAGTACTTC.

The rearrangement uses TRBV7-2 and TRBJ1-1; D is unclear. V lost 1 base and J 8 bases, leaving 11 bases between the germline ends. Germline V gene lookup returns CDR1 SGHTA and CDR2 FQGNSA. The CDR3 is 13 residues long. The CDR3 sequence: CASSLGGGPEAFF. The DNA for the CDR3 is TGTGCCAGCAGCTTAGGAGGAGGACCCGAAGCTTTCTTT. Full variable domain (remainder filled in from reference TRBV7-2 and TRBJ1-1): GAGVSQSPSNKVTEKGKDVELRCDPISGHTALYWYRQSLGQGLEFLIYFQGNSAPDKSGLPSDRFSAERTGGSVSTLTIQRTQQEDSAVYLCASSLGGGPEAFFGQGTRLTVV.

This rearrangement joins TRBV5-5 to TRBJ2-7; D ambiguous. The CDR3 is 12 residues long. Germline CDR1 SGHKS, CDR2 YYEKEE (reference sequence). V was cut by 2 bases and J by 6 bases, with 9 bases left in between. CDR3 in amino acids: CASSLPDREQYF. CDR3 DNA: TGTGCCAGCAGCTTACCCGACCGCGAGCAGTACTTC.

This chain joins TRBV7-8 and TRBJ1-1; D remains unclear. From germline, CDR1 is SGHVS and CDR2 FQNEAQ. V was pared by 1 base and J by 2 bases, with 11 bases between. The CDR3 extends over 15 amino acids. The CDR3 DNA reads TGTGCCAGCAGCTTAGGGCCCCGAGCTAACACTGAAGCTTTCTTT. It yields the protein CASSLGPRANTEAFF.

The chain employs TRBV20-1 and TRBJ1-5; TRBD1 aligns across 10 bases. V gave up 4 bases and J gave up 1 base; unmatched junction bases: 7. The germline CDR1 and CDR2 sequences are DFQATT and SNEGSKA (reference sequence). The CDR3 loop spans 16 amino acids. The CDR3 loop is CSATGTGVVSNQPQHF. CDR3 coding DNA: TGCAGTGCTACCGGGACAGGGGTGGTGAGCAATCAGCCCCAGCATTTT.

This rearrangement joins TRBV6-2 or TRBV6-3 to TRBJ2-3; TRBD2 agrees at 9 bases. Per germline, CDR1 MNHEY and CDR2 SVGEGT. With 6 bases clipped from V and 3 bases from J, the junction kept 22 bases outside the gene matches. The CDR3 has 20 amino acids. The CDR3 coding sequence is TGTGCCAGCAGCCATACCGCGACTAGCGGTCCATCCAGAAGGACAGATACGCAGTATTTT. It translates to CASSHTATSGPSRRTDTQYF.

There are a few counts of this clonotype. This sequence joins TRBV19 and TRBJ2-6, with D unresolved. Germline lookup yields CDR1 LNHDA and CDR2 SQIVND (reference sequence). V lost 0 bases, J lost 4 bases, and 7 bases lay in between. CDR3 length equals 15 residues. The CDR3 region is CASSIEGPGANVLTF. The CDR3, as DNA: TGTGCCAGTAGTATAGAGGGTCCCGGGGCCAACGTCCTGACTTTC. Using reference TRBV19 and TRBJ2-6 for the parts outside the CDR3, the full variable domain is DGGITQSPKYLFRKEGQNVTLSCEQNLNHDAMYWYRQDPGQGLRLIYYSQIVNDFQKGDIAEGYSVSREKKESFPLTVTSAQKNPTAFYLCASSIEGPGANVLTFGAGSRLTVL.

The CDR3 is CASSETRLYYNEQFF. The CDR3 region has the DNA TGTGCCAGCAGTGAGACACGGCTATATTACAATGAGCAGTTCTTC. The rearrangement links TRBV2 to TRBJ2-1; D gene uncertain. This CDR3 is built from 15 residues. V lost 3 bases, J lost 4 bases, and 13 bases lay in between. Germline V CDR1 and CDR2: SNHLY, FYNNEI. Together with reference TRBV2 and TRBJ2-1, the CDR3 gives the full variable domain: EPEVTQTPSHQVTQMGQEVILRCVPISNHLYFYWYRQILGQKVEFLVSFYNNEISEKSEIFDDQFSVERPDGSNFTLKIRSTKLEDSAMYFCASSETRLYYNEQFFGPGTRLTVL.

This clonotype has only a few counts. The gene calls are TRBV6-1 and TRBJ1-4, with no clear D. The CDR3 sequence is 15 residues long. The germline gives CDR1 MNHNS, CDR2 SASEGT. V lost 6 bases to trimming and J lost 0 bases, with 11 bases between them. In DNA form, the CDR3 reads TGTGCCAGCAGACCCAGGAGATCAACTAATGAAAAACTGTTTTTT. Amino acid sequence: CASRPRRSTNEKLFF.

This clonotype was found a few times. The chain recombines TRBV12-3 or TRBV12-4 with TRBJ1-1; D is uncertain. The CDR3 loop spans 15 amino acids. Trimming shortened V by 7 bases and J by 3 bases, and 18 bases separated the two germline ends. CDR3 sequence: CASTIYSRRDTEAFF. The CDR3 nucleotides read TGTGCCAGCACCATTTACTCTCGACGAGACACTGAAGCTTTCTTT.

The chain combines TRBV5-1 with TRBJ2-2, with D possibly TRBD2 on 5 matching bases. From germline, CDR1 is SGHRS and CDR2 YFSETQ. The CDR3 spans 15 residues. V lost 1 base, J lost 6 bases, and 13 bases lay in between. CDR3 protein: CASSLPDRDAGELFF. The DNA of the CDR3 is TGCGCCAGCAGCTTGCCCGACCGGGATGCCGGGGAGCTGTTTTTT.

This clonotype showed up just a few times. This chain uses TRBV5-4 with TRBJ1-6, with TRBD1 identical over 9 bases. V lost 4 bases and J lost 7; bases outside the gene matches: 9. This CDR3 is 16 amino acids long. Germline assignment: CDR1 SGHNT and CDR2 YYREEE (reference sequence). The CDR3 DNA follows: TGTGCCAGCAGCCCCGGAAGGACAGGGGACAATTCACCCCTCCACTTT. Its protein product is CASSPGRTGDNSPLHF.

This clonotype was counted many times. This chain connects TRBV5-1 to TRBJ1-2; a possible D gene is TRBD1 (5 bases). Trimming removed 4 bases from V and 3 bases from J, with 7 bases in between. Germline V lookup: CDR1 SGHRS, CDR2 YFSETQ. This CDR3 spans 12 amino acids. The CDR3 region has the DNA TGCGCCAGCAGCGACAGCTACTATGGCTACACCTTC. This codes for CASSDSYYGYTF.

CDR3 in DNA: TGTGCCAGCAGCTTAAAGCCAACTAGCGGTTGGACCGGGGAGCTGTTTTTT. Translation gives CASSLKPTSGWTGELFF. The V call is TRBV7-6, the J call TRBJ2-2; TRBD2 matches at 8 bases. The CDR3 spans 17 residues. Trimming took 2 bases from V and 5 from J; bases not matched to a gene: 10. Germline V gene lookup returns CDR1 SGHVS and CDR2 FNYEAQ.

V is TRBV2 and J is TRBJ2-1; TRBD2 aligns across 10 bases. With V trimmed by 4 bases and J by 0 bases, 6 bases remained unmatched. CDR1 is SNHLY and CDR2 is FYNNEI in the germline V gene. CDR3 length: 17 residues. CDR3 sequence reads: CASSGKGLADSYNEQFF. The CDR3 coding sequence is TGTGCCAGCAGTGGTAAAGGACTAGCGGACTCCTACAATGAGCAGTTCTTC.

Only a few counts were recorded for this clonotype. The chain has TRBV29-1 and TRBJ2-1, with a possible D match to TRBD2 (6 bases). The CDR3 loop spans 14 amino acids. Germline lookup yields CDR1 SQVTM and CDR2 ANQGSEA. The germline V and J ends were trimmed by 4 bases and 2 bases, with 12 bases remaining between them. CDR3 nucleotide sequence: TGCAGCGTTGGGGGGGTAGTCCCCTACAATGAGCAGTTCTTC. Translated: CSVGGVVPYNEQFF.

There are many counts of this clonotype. CDR3 nucleotide sequence: TGTGCCAGCAGCCCGTGGACAGGGGCAGGAAACACCATATATTTT. This gives the protein CASSPWTGAGNTIYF. V gene TRBV7-9 combines with J gene TRBJ1-3; 9 positions agree with TRBD1. The V and J ends lost 5 bases and 4 bases, in that order; junction bases with no gene match: 6. The CDR3 covers 15 residues. Germline values: CDR1 SEHNR, CDR2 FQNEAQ (reference sequence).

This chain uses TRBV12-3 or TRBV12-4 with TRBJ2-2; possibly TRBD1 for D (5 bases). This CDR3 comprises 15 residues. Trimming cost V 3 bases and J 3 bases, with 11 bases left between them. The CDR3 protein is CASSFAGHDTGELFF. The CDR3 DNA is TGTGCCAGCAGTTTTGCAGGGCATGACACCGGGGAGCTGTTTTTT.

This chain connects TRBV3-1 to TRBJ2-1, with TRBD1 as a possible D gene (6 bases). Germline CDR1 reads LGHDT; CDR2 reads YNNKEL (reference sequence). The CDR3 is 13 residues long. V lost 4 bases and J lost 12, with 16 bases in between. CDR3 in amino acids: CASSPTGLRGQFF. As DNA, the CDR3 is TGTGCCAGCAGCCCCACAGGGCTTCGGGGGCAGTTCTTC.

The sample holds many counts of this clonotype. This rearrangement joins TRBV25-1 to TRBJ1-6; D not resolved. V lost 2 bases, J lost 7 bases, and 15 bases lay in between. The CDR3 totals 16 residues. The germline gives CDR1 MGHDK, CDR2 SYGVNS. The CDR3 DNA is TGTGCCAGCAGTGAAGGGCAAGTCAGCCCCAATTCACCCCTCCACTTT. It codes for CASSEGQVSPNSPLHF.

Many counts were recorded for this clonotype. The rearrangement joins TRBV29-1 to TRBJ2-1; possibly TRBD1 for D (6 bases). CDR1 is SQVTM, CDR2 ANQGSEA, per germline. The CDR3 consists of 14 residues. The V gene lost 1 base and the J gene lost 9 bases, with 16 bases spanning the gap. The CDR3 region has the DNA TGCAGCGTTGAAGGGGCTCCGGAAGGGGGTGAGCAGTTCTTC. Residues: CSVEGAPEGGEQFF.

The table lists this clonotype with a few counts. The rearrangement uses TRBV28 and TRBJ1-5; no clear D gene. The CDR3 is 12 amino acids. The V gene's germline CDR1 is MDHEN and CDR2 SYDVKM. Trimming removed 6 bases from V and 10 bases from J, with 13 bases in between. The CDR3 sequence is CASSLSMLPQHF. The CDR3 DNA follows: TGTGCCAGCAGCCTTTCTATGCTACCCCAGCATTTT. The variable domain in full, with the rest retrieved from reference TRBV28 and TRBJ1-5, is DVKVTQSSRYLVKRTGEKVFLECVQDMDHENMFWYRQDPGLGLRLIYFSYDVKMKEKGDIPEGYSVSREKKERFSLILESASTNQTSMYLCASSLSMLPQHFGDGTRLSIL.

This chain connects TRBV10-3 to TRBJ1-5, with 9 bases identical to TRBD1. CDR1 and CDR2 (germline): ENHRY, SYGVKD. This CDR3 spans 15 amino acids. J gave up 0 bases and V 6 bases, and 3 bases lay outside the gene matches. The CDR3 nucleotides are TGTGCCATCAGCGGGACAGGGAATAGCAATCAGCCCCAGCATTTT. This codes for CAISGTGNSNQPQHF.

In the case of this clonotype: An end of the junction differs from the germline gene, which may be a read error. The chain combines TRBV6-1 with TRBJ1-3; 7 bases agree with TRBD1. The CDR3 is 14 amino acids. CDR1 is MNHNS and CDR2 is SASEGT in the germline V gene. The CDR3 bases are TGTGCCAGCAGCCCGACAGGGCTTGGAAACATCATATATTTT. This encodes CASSPTGLGNIIYF.

This clonotype was seen only a few times. This rearrangement joins TRBV3-1 to TRBJ1-5; D perhaps matches TRBD1 (6 bases). Trimming took off 1 base at V and 6 bases at J, with 19 bases between the two ends. CDR3 length equals 17 residues. Per germline, CDR1 LGHDT and CDR2 YNNKEL (reference sequence). The chain's CDR3 is CASSQGFQGGGSQPQHF. The CDR3 DNA reads as TGTGCCAGCAGCCAAGGGTTCCAGGGCGGGGGCAGTCAGCCCCAGCATTTT.

Only a few counts were recorded for this clonotype. In DNA form, the CDR3 reads TGTGCCATCAGTGAGTCCTCTGACACGGGCGCTAACTATGGCTACACCTTC. Protein product: CAISESSDTGANYGYTF. The chain couples TRBV10-3 to TRBJ1-2; no reliable D call. Germline CDR1 reads ENHRY; CDR2 reads SYGVKD. Between the trimmed V and J ends, which lost 0 bases and 0 bases, there was a span of 14 bases. The CDR3 length is 17 residues.

The chain couples TRBV2 to TRBJ2-7; D gene ambiguous. The V end lost 3 bases, the J end lost 2 bases, and 14 bases lay between the germline ends. Looked up from germline, CDR1 is SNHLY and CDR2 is FYNNEI. CDR3 size: 15 residues. CDR3 coding DNA: TGTGCCAGCAGTGAGAACGGGCCCGGCGCCTACGAGCAGTACTTC. Its translation is CASSENGPGAYEQYF.

This rearrangement joins TRBV11-2 to TRBJ2-7, with D uncertain. V shed 1 base and J shed 0 bases, with 13 bases lying between them. Germline V gene sequence: CDR1 SGHAT, CDR2 FQNNGV. The CDR3 covers 16 residues. CDR3 nucleotides: TGTGCCAGCAGCTTAGGGTGGCCCCCCAGCTCCTACGAGCAGTACTTC. Translated: CASSLGWPPSSYEQYF.

This clonotype was counted many times. The chain is built from TRBV12-3 or TRBV12-4 and TRBJ2-7; 11 positions agree with TRBD2. The CDR3 extends over 18 amino acids. The V segment lost 2 bases and the J segment 0 bases; nucleotides outside the gene matches: 9. CDR3 bases: TGTGCCAGCAGTTTAAGCTTGTCTAGCGGGGGGAGCTCCTACGAGCAGTACTTC. Residues: CASSLSLSSGGSSYEQYF.